A single sample gave rise to the 11 T cell receptor beta chains below, sequenced in a study of HIV-infected patients and healthy controls. Each CDR3 protein is one row after TCRdb ran MiXCR on the 5' RACE reads. This sample yields about 18,000 distinct CDR3 sequences, of which about a sixth are seen a single time; approximately 25% belongs to the top ten. Sequenced sample: CD8+ T cells from blood. Receptors originate from a human donor in good health.

The rearrangement uses TRBV4-1 and TRBJ2-2, with D unresolved. The V and J ends lost 2 bases and 4 bases respectively, with 8 bases between them. CDR1 is MGHRA, CDR2 YSYEKL, per germline. The CDR3 has 14 residues. The CDR3 nucleotides read TGCGCCAGCAGCCAAAACTTGGCCACCGGGGAGCTGTTTTTT. This gives the protein CASSQNLATGELFF.

This clonotype showed up many times. The V call is TRBV4-3, the J call TRBJ2-6; D possibly corresponds to TRBD1 (6 bases). The V gene lost 0 bases and the J gene lost 4 bases, with 10 bases spanning the gap. Germline V gene sequence: CDR1 LGHNA, CDR2 YSLEER. There are 16 residues in the CDR3. The CDR3 nucleotides are TGCGCCAGCAGCCAAGATCAGGGGACCGGGGCCAACGTCCTGACTTTC. It is translated as CASSQDQGTGANVLTF.

The gene calls are TRBV30 and TRBJ1-1; 7 nucleotides line up with TRBD1. Germline V lookup: CDR1 GTSNPN, CDR2 SVGIG (reference sequence). J was trimmed by 9 bases and V by 0 bases; bases with no gene match: 7. The CDR3 is 13 amino acids. The CDR3 DNA sequence: TGTGCCTGGAGTGTACTAGACAGGGATAAAGCTTTCTTT. As protein: CAWSVLDRDKAFF.

CDR3 DNA sequence: TGCAGTGCTAGGGGGGTTTACGAGCAGTACTTC. Translating gives CSARGVYEQYF. The chain recombines TRBV20-1 with TRBJ2-7; D possibly uses TRBD1 or TRBD2 (5 bases each). Per the germline V gene, CDR1 is DFQATT and CDR2 is SNEGSKA (reference sequence). This CDR3 spans 11 amino acids. Trimming removed 3 bases at V and 4 bases at J, with 7 bases between.

The gene calls are TRBV11-2 and TRBJ2-1, with TRBD1 matching 10 bases. The CDR3 has 15 residues. Germline V CDR1 and CDR2: SGHAT, FQNNGV. Trimming took 5 bases from V and 14 from J; bases not matched to a gene: 15. Written as DNA, the CDR3 is TGTGCCAGCAGCATACCGGGACAGGGGTCCAAAATGAAGTTCTTC. Translated, it gives CASSIPGQGSKMKFF.

In this sample, this clonotype turned up many times. V gene TRBV20-1 combines with J gene TRBJ2-1, with 10 bases matching TRBD2. Trimming cost V 6 bases and J 2 bases; bases outside gene matches: 10. Germline lookup yields CDR1 DFQATT and CDR2 SNEGSKA (reference sequence). This CDR3 is 16 amino acids long. The CDR3 DNA follows: TGCAGTGCACGCTCTAGCGGGAGCATAACCTACAATGAGCAGTTCTTC. Its translation is CSARSSGSITYNEQFF.

The table lists this clonotype with a few counts. V and J are TRBV7-9 and TRBJ2-5, with 10 bases aligning to TRBD1. CDR1 is SEHNR, CDR2 FQNEAQ, per germline (reference sequence). Unmatched junction bases numbered 9, after V lost 11 bases and J lost 3 bases. CDR3 length: 14 residues. The CDR3 bases are TGTGCCTCACAAACTGGGACAGGGGAAGAGACCCAGTACTTC. Its translation is CASQTGTGEETQYF. The variable domain in full, with the rest retrieved from reference TRBV7-9 and TRBJ2-5, is DTGVSQNPRHKITKRGQNVTFRCDPISEHNRLYWYRQTLGQGPEFLTYFQNEAQLEKSRLLSDRFSAERPKGSFSTLEIQRTEQGDSAMYLCASQTGTGEETQYFGPGTRLLVL.

In its sample, this clonotype was seen a few times. The chain has TRBV7-8 and TRBJ2-2; D not certain. The CDR3 loop spans 14 amino acids. V was trimmed by 2 bases and J by 6 bases, leaving 10 bases between them. Germline V CDR1 and CDR2: SGHVS, FQNEAQ. This CDR3 reads CASSLKPPPGELFF. The CDR3 DNA reads as TGTGCCAGCAGCTTAAAGCCCCCCCCCGGGGAGCTGTTTTTT.

This clonotype occurred a few times. V usage is TRBV3-1 and J usage is TRBJ2-1; 7 bases agree with TRBD2. From germline, CDR1 is LGHDT and CDR2 YNNKEL (reference sequence). This CDR3 region has 13 residues. Trimming at V came to 2 bases and at J to 10 bases, leaving 5 bases not matched to a gene. The CDR3 here is CASSQMGGGEQFF. CDR3 sequence (DNA): TGTGCCAGCAGCCAAATGGGGGGAGGGGAGCAGTTCTTC.

This clonotype was observed a few times. The V and J genes are TRBV10-3 and TRBJ2-3; the D is unclear. This CDR3 is 13 amino acids long. Germline CDR1 is ENHRY and CDR2 is SYGVKD. Trimming stripped 0 bases from V and 4 bases from J, with 5 bases between. CDR3 bases: TGTGCCATCAGTGAGTCGGTGTCAGATACGCAGTATTTT. Its translation is CAISESVSDTQYF.

This clonotype was seen ten or more times. This chain joins TRBV7-8 and TRBJ1-2; D is unclear. CDR3 length equals 11 residues. Trimming left V 2 bases short and J 8 bases short, with 6 bases between. In germline, CDR1 is SGHVS, CDR2 FQNEAQ. The CDR3 bases are TGTGCCAGCAGCTTATCTCCCGGCTACACCTTC. Residues: CASSLSPGYTF.